A single sample is the source of the 3 T cell receptor beta chains below, sequenced in a study of CD8+ T cells in alopecia areata (dated by TCRdb to the late 2010s). The time point label of this sample denotes: roughly 24 weeks on oral tofacitinib. The treatment or condition label, read with the paper, signifies: oral pan-JAK inhibitor, 5-10 mg twice daily. Library preparation used the immunoSEQ multiplex PCR assay. To provide template for TCR sequencing, every sample had RNA extracted and reverse transcribed into cDNA. Not all clones reach the TCRdb copy of this immuneACCESS table, which keeps in-frame sequences only. Checked studies attribute under half of the gap to unresolved V genes and leave the rest unexplained. The sample table records around 190,000 clones; roughly 60% of these occur just once. Over 1% of the sample belongs to the ten largest clones. Material: CD4+ T cells sorted from blood, obtained at week 24, from a patient treated with tofacitinib. The receptors here all came from a human donor with alopecia areata.

The genes are TRBV9 and TRBJ1-2; tentatively, D is TRBD1 (5 bases). The CDR3 runs to 13 residues. The germline V gene has CDR1 SGDLS and CDR2 YYNGEE. V lost 3 bases and J 2 bases, leaving 8 bases between the germline ends. CDR3 DNA: TGTGCCAGCAGCGCCGGGACGAACTATGGCTACACCTTC. Protein product: CASSAGTNYGYTF.

V gene TRBV30 combines with J gene TRBJ1-5; no clear D gene. Germline lookup yields CDR1 GTSNPN and CDR2 SVGIG (reference sequence). Trimming left V 2 bases short and J 4 bases short, with 9 bases between. The length of the CDR3 is 13 residues. The chain's CDR3 is CAWSPLGNQPQHF. CDR3 nucleotides: TGTGCCTGGAGTCCATTAGGTAATCAGCCCCAGCATTTT.

V usage is TRBV2 and J usage is TRBJ2-7; 9 bases agree with TRBD2. Trimming removed 8 bases from V and 2 bases from J; junction bases left unmatched: 7. The germline V gene has CDR1 SNHLY and CDR2 FYNNEI. This CDR3 is 14 amino acids long. CDR3 in DNA: TGTGCCAGCCTGCGGGGGGGCGGCGCCTACGAGCAGTACTTC. This encodes CASLRGGGAYEQYF.